The 16 T cell receptor beta chains given below trace back to one sample, sequenced in a study of chemoradiotherapy in HPV16-positive cancers. Measured with immunoSEQ multiplex PCR; TCRdb has only the in-frame clones, and not every one. The top ten hold 3% to 4% of the sample, which has 30,000 or so clones, 80% to 90% seen once. The source material was blood, sampled from a patient who underwent chemoradiotherapy. Receptor source: a human donor with HPV-associated anogenital cancer.

The chain links TRBV5-6 to TRBJ2-6, with D unclear. V was pared by 2 bases and J by 0 bases, with 12 bases between. The CDR3 loop spans 17 amino acids. Germline lookup yields CDR1 SGHDT and CDR2 YYEEEE. CDR3 DNA: TGTGCCAGCAGCTTAAAAGTTTCCTCCTCTGGGGCCAACGTCCTGACTTTC. Protein: CASSLKVSSSGANVLTF.

This chain connects TRBV7-2 to TRBJ2-1; weak D call: TRBD2 (6 bases). The CDR3 contains 14 residues. Germline V gene data show CDR1 as SGHTA and CDR2 as FQGNSA. Trimming stripped 5 bases from V and 8 bases from J, with 16 bases between. The CDR3 loop is CASSPWASDDEQFF. The CDR3 bases are TGTGCCAGCAGCCCGTGGGCTAGCGACGATGAGCAGTTCTTC.

The rearrangement uses TRBV29-1 and TRBJ2-5, with 11 bases aligning to TRBD2. The germline CDR1 and CDR2 sequences are SQVTM and ANQGSEA. CDR3 length: 14 residues. The V gene end was trimmed by 5 bases and the J gene end by 1 base; junction bases not matched to a gene: 3. This CDR3 is CSVRLAGFQETQYF. In DNA form, the CDR3 reads TGCAGCGTTAGACTAGCGGGATTCCAAGAGACCCAGTACTTC.

The chain couples TRBV30 to TRBJ1-5; the D is unclear. CDR3 size: 13 residues. The germline V gene encodes CDR1 GTSNPN and CDR2 SVGIG (reference sequence). Trimming stripped 0 bases from V and 1 base from J, with 4 bases between. The chain's CDR3 is CAWSVTSNQPQHF. CDR3 bases: TGTGCCTGGAGTGTAACAAGCAATCAGCCCCAGCATTTT.

The rearrangement links TRBV9 to TRBJ1-1; D uncertain. The V and J ends lost 0 bases and 0 bases respectively, with 9 bases between them. In germline, CDR1 is SGDLS, CDR2 YYNGEE. This CDR3 region has 15 residues. The CDR3 sequence: CASSVASGLNTEAFF. The CDR3 DNA follows: TGTGCCAGCAGCGTAGCTTCGGGGTTGAACACTGAAGCTTTCTTT.

The chain is built from TRBV5-4 and TRBJ2-1; D is ambiguous. The CDR3 runs 15 residues. The germline gives CDR1 SGHNT, CDR2 YYREEE (reference sequence). V was trimmed by 5 bases and J by 4 bases, leaving 16 bases between them. In nucleotides, the CDR3 is TGTGCCAGCAGTTACCCTCGGATGAGTTACAATGAGCAGTTCTTC. Translation: CASSYPRMSYNEQFF. The entire variable domain, with the rest obtained from reference TRBV5-4 and TRBJ2-1, is as follows: ETGVTQSPTHLIKTRGQQVTLRCSSQSGHNTVSWYQQALGQGPQFIFQYYREEENGRGNFPPRFSGLQFPNYSSELNVNALELDDSALYLCASSYPRMSYNEQFFGPGTRLTVL.

The chain combines TRBV25-1 with TRBJ1-4; D not resolved. The CDR3 totals 17 residues. V was trimmed by 2 bases and J by 0 bases, leaving 13 bases between them. The germline V gene has CDR1 MGHDK and CDR2 SYGVNS. The CDR3 region has the DNA TGTGCCAGCAGTGAACCCCCCGGTGGGGCAACTAATGAAAAACTGTTTTTT. Amino acid sequence: CASSEPPGGATNEKLFF.

This chain joins TRBV14 and TRBJ2-7, with TRBD2 identical over 9 bases. The CDR3 length is 16 residues. Germline values: CDR1 SGHDN, CDR2 FVKESK. V was clipped by 5 bases and J by 1 base; unmatched bases: 9. The CDR3 spells CASSGLGLAGSYEQYF. The CDR3 DNA is TGTGCCAGCAGCGGGCTGGGCCTAGCGGGATCCTACGAGCAGTACTTC.

The chain is built from TRBV18 and TRBJ1-1; D is uncertain. CDR3 size: 11 residues. Trimming removed 4 bases from V and 2 bases from J, with 2 bases in between. CDR1 and CDR2 from the germline V gene are KGHSH and LQKENI. The CDR3: CASSLNTEAFF. The CDR3 DNA follows: TGTGCCAGCTCACTTAACACTGAAGCTTTCTTT.

This rearrangement joins TRBV5-4 to TRBJ2-3; 15 bases match TRBD2. The germline V gene has CDR1 SGHNT and CDR2 YYREEE (reference sequence). The CDR3 is made up of 19 amino acids. The V gene end was trimmed by 4 bases and the J gene end by 5 bases; junction bases not matched to a gene: 14. The CDR3 region has the DNA TGTGCCAGCAGCGCCGGACTAGCGGGGGGGCGAGGTTCGGGAGATACGCAGTATTTT. It yields the protein CASSAGLAGGRGSGDTQYF.

The gene calls are TRBV7-2 and TRBJ1-2; 8 bases line up with TRBD1. Trimming at V came to 5 bases and at J to 6 bases, leaving 8 bases not matched to a gene. Germline V CDR1 and CDR2: SGHTA, FQGNSA. This CDR3 is built from 14 residues. The CDR3 protein is CASSVRQGKDGYTF. The CDR3 DNA follows: TGTGCCAGCAGCGTCCGACAGGGGAAGGATGGCTACACCTTC.

The rearrangement joins TRBV29-1 to TRBJ2-3; no clear D gene. CDR3 length: 12 amino acids. The V end lost 2 bases, the J end lost 4 bases, and 7 bases lay between the germline ends. CDR1 and CDR2 (germline): SQVTM, ANQGSEA. CDR3 loop: CSVEQVADTQYF. The CDR3 nucleotides are TGCAGCGTTGAACAGGTAGCAGATACGCAGTATTTT.

The V gene is TRBV7-6, the J gene TRBJ2-7; D unresolved. Germline V gene sequence: CDR1 SGHVS, CDR2 FNYEAQ. This CDR3 region has 14 residues. V was pared by 0 bases and J by 2 bases, with 8 bases between. The CDR3 protein is CASSLAPGPYEQYF. In DNA, the CDR3 is TGTGCCAGCAGCTTAGCGCCGGGCCCCTACGAGCAGTACTTC. Full variable domain (remainder filled in from reference TRBV7-6 and TRBJ2-7): GAGVSQSPRYKVTKRGQDVALRCDPISGHVSLYWYRQALGQGPEFLTYFNYEAQQDKSGLPNDRFSAERPEGSISTLTIQRTEQRDSAMYRCASSLAPGPYEQYFGPGTRLTVT.

This clone was seen a handful of times. The J gene is TRBJ1-2, the V gene TRBV9, with TRBD1 matching over 11 bases. V lost 0 bases and J lost 5; bases outside the gene matches: 6. Germline V CDR1 and CDR2: SGDLS, YYNGEE. The CDR3 runs to 16 residues. The chain's CDR3 is CASSVDNGQGAYGYTF. In DNA form, the CDR3 reads TGTGCCAGCAGCGTAGACAACGGACAGGGGGCGTATGGCTACACCTTC. The whole variable domain, filled in from reference TRBV9 and TRBJ1-2, reads DSGVTQTPKHLITATGQRVTLRCSPRSGDLSVYWYQQSLDQGLQFLIQYYNGEERAKGNILERFSAQQFPDLHSELNLSSLELGDSALYFCASSVDNGQGAYGYTFGSGTRLTVV.

The V call is TRBV15, the J call TRBJ1-2; tentative D call: TRBD1 (6 bases). Germline-derived CDR1 and CDR2 are LNHNV and YYDKDF (reference sequence). This CDR3 is built from 14 residues. Trimming took 5 bases from V and 3 from J, leaving 13 bases between them. The CDR3 DNA sequence: TGTGCCACCAGCCCAACGGCAGGGGACTATGGCTACACCTTC. Translated: CATSPTAGDYGYTF.

The chain joins TRBV7-2 to TRBJ1-1, with TRBD1 as a possible D gene (6 bases). The CDR3 runs 15 residues. Looked up from germline, CDR1 is SGHTA and CDR2 is FQGNSA. Deletions cut 5 bases from V and 2 bases from J, with 15 bases between. The CDR3 loop reads CASSPSLDRNTEAFF. DNA of the CDR3: TGTGCCAGCAGCCCCTCCTTGGACAGAAACACTGAAGCTTTCTTT.